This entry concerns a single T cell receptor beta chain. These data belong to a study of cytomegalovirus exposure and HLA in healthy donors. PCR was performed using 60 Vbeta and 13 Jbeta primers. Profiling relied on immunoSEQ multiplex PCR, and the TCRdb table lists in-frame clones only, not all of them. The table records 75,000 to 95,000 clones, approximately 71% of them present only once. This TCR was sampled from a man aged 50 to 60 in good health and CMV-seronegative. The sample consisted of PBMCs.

CDR3: CASSAWDRNYGYTF. The CDR3 DNA reads as TGTGCCAGCAGTGCGTGGGACAGGAACTATGGCTACACCTTC. This chain links TRBV2 with TRBJ1-2; 8 nucleotides align to TRBD1. Germline trimming cut 4 bases from V and 2 bases from J; bases unmatched to any gene: 3. From germline, CDR1 is SNHLY and CDR2 FYNNEI. This CDR3 spans 14 amino acids.